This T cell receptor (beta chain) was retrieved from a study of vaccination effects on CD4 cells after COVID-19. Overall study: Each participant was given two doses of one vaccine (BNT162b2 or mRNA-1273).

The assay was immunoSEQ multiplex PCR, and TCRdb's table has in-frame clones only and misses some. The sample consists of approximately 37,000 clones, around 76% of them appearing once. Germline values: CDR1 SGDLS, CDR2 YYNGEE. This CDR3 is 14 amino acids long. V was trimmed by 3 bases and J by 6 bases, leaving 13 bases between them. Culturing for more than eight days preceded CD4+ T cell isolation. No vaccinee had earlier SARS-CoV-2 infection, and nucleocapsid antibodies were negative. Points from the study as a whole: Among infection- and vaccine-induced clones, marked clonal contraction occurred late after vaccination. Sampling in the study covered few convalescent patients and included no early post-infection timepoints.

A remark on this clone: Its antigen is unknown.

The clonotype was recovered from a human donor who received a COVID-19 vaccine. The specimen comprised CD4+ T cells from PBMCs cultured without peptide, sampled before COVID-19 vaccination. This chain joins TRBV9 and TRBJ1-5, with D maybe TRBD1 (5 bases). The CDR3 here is CASSEWGAPQPQHF. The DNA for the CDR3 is TGTGCCAGCAGCGAGTGGGGCGCCCCTCAGCCCCAGCATTTT. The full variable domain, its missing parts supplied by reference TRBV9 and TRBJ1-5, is DSGVTQTPKHLITATGQRVTLRCSPRSGDLSVYWYQQSLDQGLQFLIQYYNGEERAKGNILERFSAQQFPDLHSELNLSSLELGDSALYFCASSEWGAPQPQHFGDGTRLSIL.